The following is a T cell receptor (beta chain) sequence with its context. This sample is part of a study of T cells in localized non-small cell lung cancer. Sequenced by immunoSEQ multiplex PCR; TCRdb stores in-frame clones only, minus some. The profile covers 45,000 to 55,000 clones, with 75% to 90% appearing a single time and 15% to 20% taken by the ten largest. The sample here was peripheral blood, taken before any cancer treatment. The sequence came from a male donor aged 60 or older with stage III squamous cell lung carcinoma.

In DNA, the CDR3 is TGTGCCAGCTCACGGGACAACGAGCGGGAGACCCAGTACTTC. This codes for CASSRDNERETQYF. The V and J genes are TRBV18 and TRBJ2-5; TRBD1 might be the D (6 bases). CDR3 length equals 14 residues. Germline CDR1 and CDR2: KGHSH and LQKENI. Trimming pared 4 bases from V and 5 bases from J, leaving 14 bases between.